This entry features one TCR beta chain sequence. This sample is drawn from a study of OX40 agonist ivuxolimab in advanced cancers. The CDR3 has 17 amino acids. The J segment lost 9 bases and the V segment lost 2 bases, leaving 13 bases of the junction unmatched. Germline loops: CDR1 MNHEY, CDR2 SMNVEV (reference sequence). The method was immunoSEQ multiplex PCR; TCRdb's version includes in-frame clones alone and lacks a portion of them. Found here are 25,000 to 30,000 clones, roughly 83% of them singletons; the top ten hold roughly a third. The V call is TRBV27, the J call TRBJ2-1, with 10 bases that match TRBD2. Sequences were derived from CD4+ or CD8+ T cells sorted from blood, sampled in a trial of the OX40 agonist ivuxolimab. The source is an adult with an advanced solid tumor such as melanoma, head and neck, liver or kidney cancer. The CDR3 protein is CASSLRGLAGVKVEQFF. The CDR3 DNA is TGTGCCAGCAGTTTACGTGGTCTAGCGGGAGTAAAGGTTGAGCAGTTCTTC.